These 20 T cell receptor beta chains were all obtained from the same sample, sequenced in a study of PD-1 blockade in classical Hodgkin lymphoma. The time point here: cycle 4 day 1 (C4D1), after more than 5 weeks of nivolumab. Exposure to brentuximab vedotin varied, and each patient had relapsed following autologous stem cell transplantation. Magnetic depletion of unwanted cells isolated CD4+ T cells from thawed PBMCs. Produced via immunoSEQ multiplex PCR; TCRdb's table is partial and in-frame only. Of around 37,000 clones listed, 92% were seen once; the top ten hold 0.3%. The sequencing used CD4+ T cells from blood, collected before the fourth cycle of nivolumab. All receptors come from a human donor with classical Hodgkin lymphoma.

The table lists this clone with a count of one. The chain links TRBV29-1 to TRBJ2-1, with 11 positions matching TRBD2. Trimming took 7 bases from V and 6 from J; bases not matched to a gene: 5. Germline V gene lookup returns CDR1 SQVTM and CDR2 ANQGSEA. The CDR3 consists of 13 residues. CDR3 sequence: CSAGTSGRNEQFF. In DNA form, the CDR3 reads TGCAGCGCCGGGACTAGCGGCCGCAATGAGCAGTTCTTC.

The chain is built from TRBV27 and TRBJ2-7; the match to TRBD1 covers 12 bases. The germline V gene has CDR1 MNHEY and CDR2 SMNVEV (reference sequence). V trimming: 4 bases; J trimming: 4 bases; junction bases outside the gene matches: 5. The CDR3 has 15 amino acids. In DNA form, the CDR3 reads TGTGCCAGCAGTTCTCCGGGACAGGGGGCATACGAGCAGTACTTC. It is translated as CASSSPGQGAYEQYF.

This chain joins TRBV5-1 and TRBJ1-2, with 7 bases identical to TRBD1. The V gene end was trimmed by 1 base and the J gene end by 7 bases; junction bases not matched to a gene: 7. The CDR3 runs 14 residues. The germline gives CDR1 SGHRS, CDR2 YFSETQ. The DNA of the CDR3 is TGCGCCAGCAGCTTGACCCCAGGGGGTATTGGCTACACCTTC. This encodes CASSLTPGGIGYTF.

The chain employs TRBV19 and TRBJ2-5; D might be TRBD2 (7 bases). V gave up 4 bases and J gave up 1 base, with 22 bases separating them. The CDR3 runs 18 residues. Germline CDR1 is LNHDA and CDR2 is SQIVND (reference sequence). CDR3 sequence: CASSRWGGLGAIQETQYF. The CDR3 region has the DNA TGTGCCAGTAGTAGATGGGGGGGCTTGGGAGCTATCCAAGAGACCCAGTACTTC.

The chain has TRBV11-2 and TRBJ1-2; 7 bases align to TRBD1. The J segment lost 2 bases and the V segment lost 5 bases, leaving 8 bases of the junction unmatched. Germline assignment: CDR1 SGHAT and CDR2 FQNNGV. This CDR3 contains 15 residues. The CDR3 protein is CASSPRYRGNYGYTF. The CDR3 DNA sequence: TGTGCCAGCAGCCCACGATACAGGGGAAACTATGGCTACACCTTC. Together with reference TRBV11-2 and TRBJ1-2, the CDR3 gives the full variable domain: EAGVAQSPRYKIIEKRQSVAFWCNPISGHATLYWYQQILGQGPKLLIQFQNNGVVDDSQLPKDRFSAERLKGVDSTLKIQPAKLEDSAVYLCASSPRYRGNYGYTFGSGTRLTVV.

The chain employs TRBV14 and TRBJ2-1; the D call may be TRBD1 or TRBD2 (6 bases each). The CDR3 totals 19 residues. V lost 3 bases and J lost 0, with 21 bases in between. Germline CDR1 reads SGHDN; CDR2 reads FVKESK. In nucleotides, the CDR3 is TGTGCCAGCAGCCATTATAGGGGGGACTTAAGGAGCTCCTACAATGAGCAGTTCTTC. This sequence encodes CASSHYRGDLRSSYNEQFF.

This sequence joins TRBV11-3 and TRBJ1-1, with no clear D. V shed 2 bases and J shed 1 base, with 5 bases lying between them. This CDR3 has 13 residues. Per germline, CDR1 SGHNT and CDR2 YENEEA. The CDR3 bases are TGTGCCAGCAGCTTAACCCAGAACACTGAAGCTTTCTTT. It encodes CASSLTQNTEAFF.

This clone has a single count. The chain carries TRBV19 and TRBJ1-1; 11 nucleotides align to TRBD1. CDR3 length equals 15 residues. Per germline, CDR1 LNHDA and CDR2 SQIVND (reference sequence). V gave up 5 bases and J gave up 3 bases; unmatched junction bases: 5. The chain's CDR3 is CASSGRGQGDTEAFF. Written as DNA, the CDR3 is TGTGCCAGTAGTGGCCGGGGACAGGGGGACACTGAAGCTTTCTTT.

The chain couples TRBV7-7 to TRBJ2-5; the D gene is possibly TRBD1 (5 bases). The CDR3 is 15 residues long. CDR1 and CDR2 (germline): SSHAT, FNYEAQ (reference sequence). Trimming removed 1 base from V and 4 bases from J, with 13 bases in between. CDR3 DNA: TGTGCCAGCAGCTTAGGGGCAGGGCAACTAGAGACCCAGTACTTC. Its translation is CASSLGAGQLETQYF. The full variable domain, its missing parts supplied by reference TRBV7-7 and TRBJ2-5, is GAGVSQSPRYKVTKRGQDVTLRCDPISSHATLYWYQQALGQGPEFLTYFNYEAQPDKSGLPSDRFSAERPEGSISTLTIQRTEQRDSAMYRCASSLGAGQLETQYFGPGTRLLVL.

The rearrangement links TRBV5-1 to TRBJ2-1; 8 nucleotides align to TRBD1. V dropped 3 bases and J dropped 8; count of bases not matched to a gene: 13. There are 16 residues in the CDR3. CDR1 is SGHRS and CDR2 is YFSETQ in the germline V gene. CDR3 residues: CASSSWGGQGMDEQFF. The CDR3 DNA sequence: TGCGCCAGCAGCTCATGGGGCGGACAGGGCATGGATGAGCAGTTCTTC.

This clone was picked up a small number of times. Here the CDR3 reads CASRSTGGHEQYF. The CDR3 bases are TGCGCCAGCAGAAGCACAGGGGGCCACGAGCAGTACTTC. V is TRBV10-1 and J is TRBJ2-7; TRBD1 matches 9 bases. V lost 6 bases and J lost 5; bases outside the gene matches: 5. From germline, CDR1 is WNHNN and CDR2 SYGVQD (reference sequence). CDR3 length: 13 residues.

This clone was detected only once. V gene TRBV19 combines with J gene TRBJ2-1; TRBD2 matches at 12 bases. The CDR3 runs to 15 residues. V was clipped by 5 bases and J by 4 bases; unmatched bases: 3. Germline CDR1 and CDR2: LNHDA and SQIVND (reference sequence). The CDR3 is CASSAGTSGYNEQFF. The DNA of the CDR3 is TGTGCCAGTAGTGCCGGGACTAGCGGGTACAATGAGCAGTTCTTC.

This chain's CDR3 is CAWSGGVGNTIYF. The CDR3 bases are TGTGCCTGGAGTGGGGGGGTAGGGAACACCATATATTTT. This chain uses TRBV30 with TRBJ1-3; perhaps TRBD1 as D (5 bases). CDR3 size: 13 residues. Per the germline V gene, CDR1 is GTSNPN and CDR2 is SVGIG (reference sequence). Trimming removed 1 base from V and 7 bases from J, with 11 bases in between.

The rearrangement uses TRBV7-3 and TRBJ2-1; 9 positions agree with TRBD1. The germline V gene encodes CDR1 SGHTA and CDR2 FQGTGA. The CDR3 runs to 16 residues. With V trimmed by 4 bases and J by 5 bases, 9 bases remained unmatched. This CDR3 reads CASSSPRTGVNNEQFF. As DNA, the CDR3 is TGTGCCAGCAGCTCTCCTCGGACAGGGGTAAACAATGAGCAGTTCTTC.

The genes are TRBV7-3 and TRBJ2-2; D is possibly TRBD1 (6 bases). This CDR3 has 16 residues. The V end was cut by 5 bases, the J end by 6 bases, with 19 bases between. Germline assignment: CDR1 SGHTA and CDR2 FQGTGA. The CDR3: CASSLWPGQGAGELFF. As DNA, the CDR3 is TGTGCCAGCAGCCTTTGGCCGGGACAAGGGGCCGGGGAGCTGTTTTTT.

The CDR3 sequence is CASIKQGGNQPQHF. The CDR3 DNA reads as TGTGCCAGCATCAAACAGGGTGGCAATCAGCCCCAGCATTTT. The chain uses TRBV28 and TRBJ1-5; maybe TRBD1 (6 bases). V shed 7 bases and J shed 2 bases, with 12 bases lying between them. Looked up from germline, CDR1 is MDHEN and CDR2 is SYDVKM. The CDR3 is 14 residues long.

The V gene is TRBV11-1, the J gene TRBJ1-1; 8 bases align to TRBD1. After removal of 5 bases from V and 1 base from J, the junction contained 3 bases not matched to a gene. The CDR3 is 14 amino acids. Germline V lookup: CDR1 SGHAT, CDR2 FQDESV (reference sequence). CDR3 protein: CASSGGTGNTEAFF. CDR3 coding DNA: TGTGCCAGCAGCGGAGGGACAGGGAACACTGAAGCTTTCTTT.

The chain links TRBV6-5 to TRBJ1-1, with 8 positions matching TRBD1. The CDR3 is made up of 15 amino acids. V lost 0 bases to trimming and J lost 3 bases; unmatched junction nucleotides: 3. Germline V lookup: CDR1 MNHEY, CDR2 SVGAGI. The CDR3 spells CASSYSQGAHTEAFF. Here the CDR3 DNA reads TGTGCCAGCAGTTACTCTCAGGGGGCGCACACTGAAGCTTTCTTT.

The chain couples TRBV28 to TRBJ2-7; D gene uncertain. Germline V CDR1 and CDR2: MDHEN, SYDVKM. V lost 5 bases and J lost 2, with 13 bases in between. The CDR3 length is 14 residues. DNA for the CDR3: TGTGCCAGCAGTCCACGACATCCCCCCTACGAGCAGTACTTC. It specifies CASSPRHPPYEQYF.

The V call is TRBV7-9, the J call TRBJ1-1; D may be TRBD1 (6 bases). This CDR3 comprises 14 residues. Germline V CDR1 and CDR2: SEHNR, FQNEAQ (reference sequence). Trimming took 5 bases from V and 5 from J, leaving 15 bases between them. DNA of the CDR3: TGTGCCAGCAGCCAGGAGGGGGTGGGAACTGAAGCTTTCTTT. This codes for CASSQEGVGTEAFF.